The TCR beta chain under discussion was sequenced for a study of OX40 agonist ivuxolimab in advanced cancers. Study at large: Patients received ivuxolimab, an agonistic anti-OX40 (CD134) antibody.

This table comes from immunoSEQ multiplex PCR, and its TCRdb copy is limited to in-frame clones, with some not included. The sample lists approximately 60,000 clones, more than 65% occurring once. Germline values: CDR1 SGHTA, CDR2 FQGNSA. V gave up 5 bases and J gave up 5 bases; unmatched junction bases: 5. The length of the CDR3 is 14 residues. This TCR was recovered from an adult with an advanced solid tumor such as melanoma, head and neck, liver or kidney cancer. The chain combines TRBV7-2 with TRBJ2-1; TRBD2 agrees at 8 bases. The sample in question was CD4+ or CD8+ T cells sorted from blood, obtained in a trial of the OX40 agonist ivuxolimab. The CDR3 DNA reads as TGTGCCAGCAGCCGGGGGGGCCTTAACAATGAGCAGTTCTTC. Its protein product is CASSRGGLNNEQFF.